These T cell receptor beta chains were read from a single sample in a study of cytomegalovirus exposure and HLA in healthy donors. Repertoires were generated with immunoSEQ multiplex PCR, while TCRdb's copy carries only in-frame clones and drops some. The table shows more than 85,000 clones, with around 87% occurring only once. The sample taken for sequencing was PBMCs. All receptors derive from a woman aged 25 to 45 in good health and CMV-seropositive. The CDR3 runs from the conserved cysteine through the conserved F or W. D genes are given only for firm matches. Only part of the rows carry a size: once, few, many, or a class if the clone is expanded.

D: NA; size: few; J: TRBJ2-7; V: TRBV11-2; DNA: TGTGCCAGCAGCGCAGAAACAGGGTTTGCCTACGAGCAGTACTTC; CDR3: CASSAETGFAYEQYF
D: NA; size: NA; J: TRBJ2-7; V: TRBV5-1; DNA: TGCGCCAGCAGCCCCCCAGGGAACTATTACGAGCAGTACTTC; CDR3: CASSPPGNYYEQYF
D: NA; size: NA; J: TRBJ2-3; V: TRBV7-6; DNA: TGTGCCAGCAGCCCCGGGGGCACAGATACGCAGTATTTT; CDR3: CASSPGGTDTQYF
D: NA; size: NA; J: TRBJ1-6; V: TRBV11-2; DNA: TGTGCCAGCAGCGAATCTTGGAGTAATTCACCCCTCCACTTT; CDR3: CASSESWSNSPLHF
D: TRBD1; size: NA; J: TRBJ1-3; V: TRBV6-5; DNA: TGTGCCACCAGGACAGGGTCGGGAAACACCATATATTTT; CDR3: CATRTGSGNTIYF
D: TRBD1; size: NA; J: TRBJ1-6; V: TRBV4-1; DNA: TGCGCCAGCAGCCCATATCCGGGACAGACAGTTTCACCCCTCCACTTT; CDR3: CASSPYPGQTVSPLHF
D: TRBD1; size: NA; J: TRBJ2-3; V: TRBV11-3; DNA: TGTGCCAGCAGTTCAGGGGGCGGGAACACAGATACGCAGTATTTT; CDR3: CASSSGGGNTDTQYF
D: TRBD1; size: once; J: TRBJ2-3; V: TRBV6-5; DNA: TGTGCCAGCAGTTACCGACAGGGGACAGATACGCAGTATTTT; CDR3: CASSYRQGTDTQYF
D: NA; size: NA; J: TRBJ1-1; V: TRBV19; DNA: TGTGCCAGTAGTATAGAAGCAGGGGACACTGAAGCTTTCTTT; CDR3: CASSIEAGDTEAFF
D: TRBD1; size: NA; J: TRBJ1-3; V: TRBV2; DNA: TGTGCCAGCAGTTGGGAGACAGGGGCATCTGGAAACACCATATATTTT; CDR3: CASSWETGASGNTIYF
D: TRBD1; size: NA; J: TRBJ1-5; V: TRBV4-2; DNA: TGTGCCAGCAGCCAAGCGGGACAGATACCGGTCAGCAATCAGCCCCAGCATTTT; CDR3: CASSQAGQIPVSNQPQHF
D: TRBD2; size: NA; J: TRBJ2-1; V: TRBV6-1; DNA: TGTGCCACAAGGGCTAGCGGGAGCAATGAGCAGTTCTTC; CDR3: CATRASGSNEQFF
D: NA; size: NA; J: TRBJ1-2; V: TRBV15; DNA: TGTGCCACCAGCAGAGATGGTTACAGCTATGGCTACACCTTC; CDR3: CATSRDGYSYGYTF
D: NA; size: NA; J: TRBJ2-2; V: TRBV7-6; DNA: TGTGCCAGCAGCCTGAGGAACACCGGGGAGCTGTTTTTT; CDR3: CASSLRNTGELFF
D: TRBD1; size: NA; J: TRBJ2-1; V: TRBV18; DNA: TGTGCCAGCTCACCACCGGGACAGGGGATCGTTGAGCAGTTCTTC; CDR3: CASSPPGQGIVEQFF
D: NA; size: NA; J: TRBJ1-2; V: TRBV11-2; DNA: TGTGCCAGCAGCCCGGCAGGGGACCCCTTCTATGGCTACACCTTC; CDR3: CASSPAGDPFYGYTF
D: NA; size: NA; J: TRBJ2-5; V: TRBV6-1; DNA: TGTGCCAGCGATGTCTGGGGACAACCAACAGAGACCCAGTACTTC; CDR3: CASDVWGQPTETQYF
D: TRBD2; size: NA; J: TRBJ2-7; V: TRBV11-1; DNA: TGTGCCAGCAGCTTAGCAACGGGAGGTTCCTACGAGCAGTACTTC; CDR3: CASSLATGGSYEQYF
D: TRBD1; size: few; J: TRBJ2-7; V: TRBV7-6; DNA: TGTGCCAGCAGCTTAGCCGACGGACAGGACTACGAGCAGTACTTC; CDR3: CASSLADGQDYEQYF
D: NA; size: NA; J: TRBJ1-2; V: TRBV5-1; DNA: TGCGCCAGCAGCTTGGCAGGGGCCCTGGACTATGGCTACACCTTC; CDR3: CASSLAGALDYGYTF
D: TRBD1; size: NA; J: TRBJ2-2; V: TRBV5-1; DNA: TGCGCCAGCAGCCGGGGACAGGCTGTCGGGGAGCTGTTTTTT; CDR3: CASSRGQAVGELFF
D: NA; size: NA; J: TRBJ2-7; V: TRBV27; DNA: TGTGCCAGCAGTTTCGACAGCAACAAGGAGCAGTACTTC; CDR3: CASSFDSNKEQYF
D: NA; size: NA; J: TRBJ2-3; V: TRBV23-1; DNA: TGCGCCAGCAGTCAATACAGCATCCCAGGCACAGATACGCAGTATTTT; CDR3: CASSQYSIPGTDTQYF
D: NA; size: NA; J: TRBJ2-5; V: TRBV7-8; DNA: TGTGCCAGCGACAGCGAACAAGAGACCCAGTACTTC; CDR3: CASDSEQETQYF
D: NA; size: NA; J: TRBJ2-3; V: TRBV5-4; DNA: TGTGCCAGCAGCTTGCAAGGGGGAGATACGCAGTATTTT; CDR3: CASSLQGGDTQYF
D: TRBD1; size: NA; J: TRBJ1-2; V: TRBV5-1; DNA: TGCGCCAGCAGCTTGAGGGGGCGTATCGATGGCTACACCTTC; CDR3: CASSLRGRIDGYTF
D: NA; size: NA; J: TRBJ1-2; V: TRBV19; DNA: TGTGCCAGTAGTGTGGGAGGGGCTGGCTACACCTTC; CDR3: CASSVGGAGYTF
D: NA; size: NA; J: TRBJ2-1; V: TRBV27; DNA: TGTGCCAGCAGGTGGGGGGGCGGGAATGAGCAGTTCTTC; CDR3: CASRWGGGNEQFF
D: NA; size: NA; J: TRBJ1-2; V: TRBV28; DNA: TGTGCCAGCAGTCTACCCGGAGGGGTTAACTATGGCTACACCTTC; CDR3: CASSLPGGVNYGYTF
D: TRBD1; size: NA; J: TRBJ2-7; V: TRBV19; DNA: TGTGCCAGTAGTATAATAGGGGGCGGCTACGAGCAGTACTTC; CDR3: CASSIIGGGYEQYF
D: NA; size: NA; J: TRBJ2-7; V: TRBV7-6; DNA: TGTGCCAGCAGCTTATCATATGAAAGCCAGGACGAGCAGTACTTC; CDR3: CASSLSYESQDEQYF